Presented here are 25 T cell receptor beta chains from one specimen sequenced in a study of identical twins (dated by TCRdb to about 2016). Libraries were made using 5' RACE. Instrument used: Illumina HiSeq 2000. TCRdb's own reprocessing of the public reads used fastp at Q25 and MiXCR and kept productive beta chains. Under each unique CDR3 protein, matching rows form one entry showing the most common genes and DNA. This sample is represented by some 210,000 distinct CDR3 sequences; more than 15% of them were singletons. 40% to 45% of the sample is taken by the ten largest. The same data also contributed to another study, on T cells expressing NK-cell markers.

Source material: CD8+ T cells sorted from blood. These receptor sequences come from a young woman in good health.

There are many counts of this clonotype. The chain links TRBV12-3 or TRBV12-4 to TRBJ2-1; TRBD2 aligns across 8 bases. The V gene end was trimmed by 7 bases and the J gene end by 2 bases; junction bases not matched to a gene: 7. The CDR3 totals 15 residues. The CDR3 is CASTGGLNPYNEQFF. CDR3 nucleotide sequence: TGTGCCAGCACGGGGGGGCTCAACCCCTACAATGAGCAGTTCTTC.

The chain uses TRBV12-3 or TRBV12-4 and TRBJ1-4; D unclear. This CDR3 has 14 amino acids. Trimming shortened V by 1 base and J by 8 bases, and 11 bases separated the two germline ends. The DNA of the CDR3 is TGTGCCAGCAGTTTAGGAACGGCGAGCGAAAAACTGTTTTTT. Its translation is CASSLGTASEKLFF.

The V gene is TRBV14, the J gene TRBJ1-1; possible D gene TRBD1, 6 bases. The CDR3 covers 14 residues. CDR1 and CDR2 (germline): SGHDN, FVKESK. The V and J ends lost 4 bases and 4 bases respectively, with 13 bases between them. CDR3 amino acids: CASSRGRGFTEAFF. Here the CDR3 DNA reads TGTGCCAGCAGCCGAGGGAGGGGGTTCACTGAAGCTTTCTTT.

The chain links TRBV7-9 to TRBJ2-2, with 9 bases lining up with TRBD1. In germline, CDR1 is SEHNR, CDR2 FQNEAQ (reference sequence). Losses at the gene ends were 4 bases for V and 6 bases for J; bases not matched to a gene: 6. This CDR3 has 15 residues. DNA of the CDR3: TGTGCCAGCAGCTCCTGGGACAGGGTGGCCGGGGAGCTGTTTTTT. Translation gives CASSSWDRVAGELFF.

This clonotype was seen only a few times. The chain has TRBV18 and TRBJ2-7; no clear D. The CDR3 spans 17 residues. Trimming removed 0 bases from V and 1 base from J, with 16 bases in between. Per the germline V gene, CDR1 is KGHSH and CDR2 is LQKENI. DNA of the CDR3: TGTGCCAGCTCACCACCTATAACGACCCCCCGGTCCTACGAGCAGTACTTC. Translated, it gives CASSPPITTPRSYEQYF.

This clonotype was counted only a few times. The V call is TRBV20-1, the J call TRBJ1-2; the D gene is possibly TRBD1 (6 bases). The CDR3 spans 13 residues. Germline loops: CDR1 DFQATT, CDR2 SNEGSKA (reference sequence). V dropped 6 bases and J dropped 8 bases, with 19 bases sitting between them. As DNA, the CDR3 is TGCAGTGCAACCACCCGGGACACTGTCGGCTACACCTTC. This codes for CSATTRDTVGYTF.

The chain employs TRBV2 and TRBJ2-7; possibly TRBD1 for D (6 bases). Germline V gene sequence: CDR1 SNHLY, CDR2 FYNNEI. The CDR3 has 15 residues. Trimming removed 1 base from V and 2 bases from J, with 12 bases in between. The CDR3 is CASSEGGGSPYEQYF. CDR3 nucleotides: TGTGCCAGCAGTGAAGGAGGGGGAAGCCCCTACGAGCAGTACTTC.

This clonotype was picked up a small number of times. This chain links TRBV10-3 with TRBJ2-1; 11 bases match TRBD2. The CDR3 totals 15 residues. V lost 0 bases to trimming and J lost 8 bases; unmatched junction nucleotides: 3. Germline CDR1 ENHRY, CDR2 SYGVKD. CDR3 DNA: TGTGCCATCAGTGAGTCTAGCGGGGGGGCCGATGAGCAGTTCTTC. It codes for CAISESSGGADEQFF.

The chain recombines TRBV5-1 with TRBJ1-2; D gene unclear. The V gene's germline CDR1 is SGHRS and CDR2 YFSETQ. The CDR3 totals 12 residues. V was clipped by 7 bases and J by 6 bases, with 13 bases between them. In DNA, the CDR3 is TGCGCCAGCTGGGGTCCCTTGGATGGCTACACCTTC. Protein: CASWGPLDGYTF. Full variable domain (missing parts from reference TRBV5-1 and TRBJ1-2): KAGVTQTPRYLIKTRGQQVTLSCSPISGHRSVSWYQQTPGQGLQFLFEYFSETQRNKGNFPGRFSGRQFSNSRSEMNVSTLELGDSALYLCASWGPLDGYTFGSGTRLTVV.

V usage is TRBV6-5 and J usage is TRBJ2-1, with D perhaps matching TRBD1 (6 bases). With 8 bases removed from V and 9 bases from J, the gap between germline ends came to 20 bases. CDR3 length: 14 amino acids. Germline V gene lookup returns CDR1 MNHEY and CDR2 SVGAGI. CDR3 residues: CASGSGVKYREQFF. The CDR3, as DNA: TGTGCCAGCGGTTCAGGGGTCAAATACCGTGAGCAGTTCTTC.

This clonotype was found a few times. V usage is TRBV14 and J usage is TRBJ2-2, with 8 bases matching TRBD2. This CDR3 is built from 21 residues. Germline V lookup: CDR1 SGHDN, CDR2 FVKESK. After removal of 5 bases from V and 2 bases from J, the junction contained 22 bases not matched to a gene. CDR3 nucleotides: TGTGCCAGCAGCTCCTTACCCGGCAGTTTACCTAGCGGGTCCAACACCGGGGAGCTGTTTTTT. The encoded protein is CASSSLPGSLPSGSNTGELFF.

Only one count was recorded for this clonotype. The CDR3 protein is CATSREGTQYF. In DNA form, the CDR3 reads TGTGCCACCAGCAGAGAAGGTACGCAGTATTTT. The J gene is TRBJ2-3, the V gene TRBV15, with D unclear. The V and J ends lost 0 bases and 8 bases respectively, with 3 bases between them. Germline CDR1 LNHNV, CDR2 YYDKDF (reference sequence). This CDR3 contains 11 residues. Supplemented by reference TRBV15 and TRBJ2-3, the full variable domain reads DAMVIQNPRYQVTQFGKPVTLSCSQTLNHNVMYWYQQKSSQAPKLLFHYYDKDFNNEADTPDNFQSRRPNTSFCFLDIRSPGLGDTAMYLCATSREGTQYFGPGTRLTVL.

The CDR3, as DNA: TGTGCTAGTGGTCCAACCGGGACTGGCAGCTACGAGCAGTACTTC. Encoded protein: CASGPTGTGSYEQYF. The chain links TRBV12-5 to TRBJ2-7, with a tentative D call TRBD2 (6 bases). The CDR3 runs to 15 residues. Germline loops: CDR1 LGHNT, CDR2 FRNRAP. V was clipped by 5 bases and J by 3 bases, with 17 bases between them. Variable domain in full (rest from reference TRBV12-5 and TRBJ2-7): DARVTQTPRHKVTEMGQEVTMRCQPILGHNTVFWYRQTMMQGLELLAYFRNRAPLDDSGMPKDRFSAEMPDATLATLKIQPSEPRDSAVYFCASGPTGTGSYEQYFGPGTRLTVT.

This clonotype appeared many times. This chain links TRBV12-3 or TRBV12-4 with TRBJ1-6; no clear D gene. The CDR3 loop spans 16 amino acids. The V end lost 5 bases, the J end lost 4 bases, and 15 bases lay between the germline ends. CDR3 protein: CASSPRHQAYNSPLHF. CDR3 nucleotide sequence: TGTGCCAGCAGTCCACGACATCAGGCTTATAATTCACCCCTCCACTTT.

This clonotype was detected only a few times. The V gene is TRBV12-3 or TRBV12-4, the J gene TRBJ2-1; maybe TRBD2 (6 bases). Trimming stripped 2 bases from V and 5 bases from J, with 16 bases between. CDR3 length: 16 amino acids. The CDR3 loop is CASSLLRELSHNEQFF. DNA of the CDR3: TGTGCCAGCAGTTTACTTCGGGAGCTGTCCCACAATGAGCAGTTCTTC.

The chain joins TRBV11-2 to TRBJ2-5; D may be TRBD2 (5 bases). V lost 5 bases and J lost 3, with 16 bases in between. The CDR3 is made up of 15 amino acids. Germline V lookup: CDR1 SGHAT, CDR2 FQNNGV. Written as DNA, the CDR3 is TGTGCCAGCAGCCAAATCCTGCGGGTGGAAGAGACCCAGTACTTC. As protein: CASSQILRVEETQYF. The whole variable domain, remainder taken from reference TRBV11-2 and TRBJ2-5, is EAGVAQSPRYKIIEKRQSVAFWCNPISGHATLYWYQQILGQGPKLLIQFQNNGVVDDSQLPKDRFSAERLKGVDSTLKIQPAKLEDSAVYLCASSQILRVEETQYFGPGTRLLVL.

The chain employs TRBV30 and TRBJ1-1; D remains unclear. There are 12 residues in the CDR3. In germline, CDR1 is GTSNPN, CDR2 SVGIG (reference sequence). V was cut by 2 bases and J by 11 bases, with 15 bases left in between. The DNA of the CDR3 is TGTGCCTGGAGTTCCGGTCTTTTTGACGCTTTCTTT. Its protein is CAWSSGLFDAFF. Drawing the rest from reference TRBV30 and TRBJ1-1, the complete variable domain is SQTIHQWPATLVQPVGSPLSLECTVEGTSNPNLYWYRQAAGRGLQLLFYSVGIGQISSEVPQNLSASRPQDRQFILSSKKLLLSDSGFYLCAWSSGLFDAFFGQGTRLTVV.

V usage is TRBV3-1 and J usage is TRBJ2-6; D gene unclear. The germline V gene has CDR1 LGHDT and CDR2 YNNKEL (reference sequence). Deletions cut 0 bases from V and 5 bases from J, with 8 bases between. This CDR3 region has 15 residues. The CDR3 sequence is CASSQDRGWANVLTF. The CDR3 coding sequence is TGTGCCAGCAGCCAAGACAGAGGCTGGGCCAACGTCCTGACTTTC.

In this sample, this clonotype turned up a few times. The V gene is TRBV12-3 or TRBV12-4, the J gene TRBJ2-1; TRBD1 might be the D (5 bases). The V end was cut by 2 bases, the J end by 9 bases, with 14 bases between. The CDR3 extends over 14 amino acids. Written as DNA, the CDR3 is TGTGCCAGCAGTTTACAGGGTATGGCAATTGAGCAGTTCTTC. It codes for CASSLQGMAIEQFF.

This sequence joins TRBV14 and TRBJ2-1; a weak D match, TRBD1 (6 bases). CDR1 SGHDN and CDR2 FVKESK come from the germline V gene. V was trimmed by 4 bases and J by 9 bases, leaving 10 bases between them. This CDR3 spans 12 amino acids. The CDR3 reads CASSPQGFEQFF. CDR3 nucleotide sequence: TGTGCCAGCAGCCCCCAGGGGTTTGAGCAGTTCTTC.

Only a few counts were recorded for this clonotype. This chain joins TRBV29-1 and TRBJ2-1; a possible D gene is TRBD1 (5 bases). The germline V gene encodes CDR1 SQVTM and CDR2 ANQGSEA. V lost 4 bases, J lost 2 bases, and 6 bases lay in between. This CDR3 has 12 amino acids. The chain's CDR3 is CSVGQPYNEQFF. In nucleotides, the CDR3 is TGCAGCGTTGGACAGCCCTACAATGAGCAGTTCTTC.

V and J are TRBV20-1 and TRBJ2-1; D is unresolved. Trimming pared 6 bases from V and 5 bases from J, leaving 5 bases between. The CDR3 runs to 10 residues. Germline CDR1 reads DFQATT; CDR2 reads SNEGSKA (reference sequence). The CDR3 is CSARDNEQFF. The CDR3 bases are TGCAGTGCCCGGGACAATGAGCAGTTCTTC.

This clonotype has just a few counts. J is TRBJ2-1 and V is TRBV12-3 or TRBV12-4, with TRBD2 identical over 10 bases. The trim removed 3 bases at V and 4 bases at J, leaving 6 bases unmatched. The CDR3 is 16 residues long. Here the CDR3 reads CASSFPLAGRYNEQFF. The CDR3 DNA follows: TGTGCCAGCAGTTTCCCACTAGCGGGGAGGTACAATGAGCAGTTCTTC.

V usage is TRBV12-2 and J usage is TRBJ2-7. TRBV12-2 is designated a pseudogene. This CDR3 has 13 residues. The CDR3 here is CASRLWGLYEQYF. The CDR3 region has the DNA TGTGCAAGTCGCCTCTGGGGACTCTACGAGCAGTACTTC.

This clonotype was picked up a small number of times. This chain links TRBV27 with TRBJ2-5, with D tentatively TRBD1 (6 bases). The CDR3 runs to 14 residues. Trimming left V 6 bases short and J 4 bases short, with 15 bases between. CDR1 and CDR2 (germline): MNHEY, SMNVEV (reference sequence). CDR3 residues: CASSLVGGGETQYF. CDR3 coding DNA: TGTGCCAGCAGCCTAGTTGGGGGCGGAGAGACCCAGTACTTC.